The 22 T cell receptor beta chains in this list originate from one sample, sequenced in a study of T cell repertoires in ileal Crohn's disease. The repertoire was sequenced with immunoSEQ multiplex PCR; TCRdb's copy has only in-frame clones and lacks some. The table lists a few thousand clones, over 75% of them singletons. Sequencing was done on a sample of ileal tissue. These receptors all stem from an adult with Crohn's disease.

A few counts support this clone. The chain carries TRBV7-8 and TRBJ1-3; D unresolved. The CDR3 loop spans 16 amino acids. Looked up from germline, CDR1 is SGHVS and CDR2 is FQNEAQ. With 1 base removed from V and 0 bases from J, the gap between germline ends came to 10 bases. This chain's CDR3 is CASSLGARFSGNTIYF. CDR3 nucleotides: TGTGCCAGCAGCTTAGGCGCGAGGTTCTCTGGAAACACCATATATTTT. Drawing the rest from reference TRBV7-8 and TRBJ1-3, the complete variable domain is GAGVSQSPRYKVAKRGQDVALRCDPISGHVSLFWYQQALGQGPEFLTYFQNEAQLDKSGLPSDRFFAERPEGSVSTLKIQRTQQEDSAVYLCASSLGARFSGNTIYFGEGSWLTVV.

The V gene is TRBV30, the J gene TRBJ1-2, with D uncertain. The CDR3 extends over 12 amino acids. Trimming pared 3 bases from V and 9 bases from J, leaving 14 bases between. Per the germline V gene, CDR1 is GTSNPN and CDR2 is SVGIG (reference sequence). CDR3 protein: CAWRVVSGSYTF. The CDR3 DNA is TGTGCCTGGAGGGTCGTCTCGGGTAGCTACACCTTC.

This sequence joins TRBV7-8 and TRBJ1-6; a possible D gene is TRBD1 (6 bases). Germline values: CDR1 SGHVS, CDR2 FQNEAQ. This CDR3 region has 13 residues. Trimming removed 5 bases at V and 18 bases at J, with 20 bases between. CDR3 amino acids: CASSGAPGAETHF. The CDR3 DNA follows: TGTGCCAGCAGCGGAGCTCCAGGGGCGGAGACCCACTTT.

The chain links TRBV6-5 to TRBJ2-7, with a tentative D call TRBD1 (5 bases). Germline CDR1 is MNHEY and CDR2 is SVGAGI. The CDR3 sequence is 14 residues long. The ends were cut back, 3 bases at V and 5 bases at J, with 14 bases in the middle. The CDR3 loop is CASSYQGASNEQYF. The CDR3 region has the DNA TGTGCCAGCAGTTATCAAGGGGCCTCTAACGAGCAGTACTTC.

Sample share makes this clone medium-sized. The rearrangement joins TRBV4-3 to TRBJ1-3, with TRBD1 matching 9 bases. The J segment lost 4 bases and the V segment lost 2 bases, leaving 9 bases of the junction unmatched. The CDR3 consists of 17 residues. Germline CDR1 and CDR2: LGHNA and YSLEER. CDR3 coding DNA: TGCGCCAGCAGCCAACAAACAGGGGGCGCCGTGGGAAACACCATATATTTT. Its translation is CASSQQTGGAVGNTIYF.

V usage is TRBV28 and J usage is TRBJ2-7; TRBD1 matches at 8 bases. J was trimmed by 4 bases and V by 3 bases; bases with no gene match: 5. Germline V lookup: CDR1 MDHEN, CDR2 SYDVKM. The CDR3 length is 14 residues. CDR3 nucleotide sequence: TGTGCCAGCAGTTTGCAACAGGGGGGATACGAGCAGTACTTC. Translating it yields CASSLQQGGYEQYF.

V usage is TRBV7-6 and J usage is TRBJ1-2; D gene unclear. V lost 1 base and J 5 bases, leaving 11 bases between the germline ends. Germline loops: CDR1 SGHVS, CDR2 FNYEAQ. The CDR3 spans 14 residues. This chain's CDR3 is CASSLGDSRYGYTF. The CDR3 DNA reads as TGTGCCAGCAGCTTAGGAGACTCCCGTTATGGCTACACCTTC. The full variable domain, completed using reference TRBV7-6 and TRBJ1-2, is GAGVSQSPRYKVTKRGQDVALRCDPISGHVSLYWYRQALGQGPEFLTYFNYEAQQDKSGLPNDRFSAERPEGSISTLTIQRTEQRDSAMYRCASSLGDSRYGYTFGSGTRLTVV.

This clone was detected only once. The chain has TRBV7-9 and TRBJ2-1, with 11 bases lining up with TRBD2. CDR1 is SEHNR, CDR2 FQNEAQ, per germline (reference sequence). CDR3 length: 17 amino acids. Trimming cost V 3 bases and J 0 bases; bases outside gene matches: 4. DNA of the CDR3: TGTGCCAGCAGCTTCGGGGGGACTAGCGGCTCCTACAATGAGCAGTTCTTC. This codes for CASSFGGTSGSYNEQFF.

This clone was picked up a small number of times. The chain recombines TRBV28 with TRBJ1-6; TRBD1 matches 11 bases. The CDR3 totals 16 residues. J gave up 7 bases and V 8 bases, and 10 bases lay outside the gene matches. The V gene's germline CDR1 is MDHEN and CDR2 SYDVKM. CDR3 in amino acids: CASGKRTGGKNSPLHF. In DNA, the CDR3 is TGTGCCAGCGGTAAACGGACAGGGGGCAAAAATTCACCCCTCCACTTT.

Details on this clone: The identical CDR3 is also encoded by other nucleotide sequences in the sample. The chain couples TRBV7-2 to TRBJ1-6; D is ambiguous. V was clipped by 5 bases and J by 7 bases, with 15 bases between them. Germline loops: CDR1 SGHTA, CDR2 FQGNSA. The CDR3 totals 15 residues. The DNA for the CDR3 is TGTGCCAGCAGCCCTACTTTGGCGGCGAATTCACCCCTCCACTTT. Residues: CASSPTLAANSPLHF.

The genes are TRBV5-6 and TRBJ1-2, with 7 bases matching TRBD1. V was clipped by 6 bases and J by 9 bases; unmatched bases: 14. CDR1 is SGHDT, CDR2 YYEEEE, per germline. This CDR3 is built from 14 residues. CDR3 loop: CASTLPAGGFSYTF. The CDR3 DNA reads as TGTGCCAGCACCCTTCCGGCAGGGGGATTTAGCTACACCTTC. Full variable domain (rest looked up from reference TRBV5-6 and TRBJ1-2): DAGVTQSPTHLIKTRGQQVTLRCSPKSGHDTVSWYQQALGQGPQFIFQYYEEEERQRGNFPDRFSGHQFPNYSSELNVNALLLGDSALYLCASTLPAGGFSYTFGSGTRLTVV.

This sequence joins TRBV4-1 and TRBJ2-7; possibly TRBD1 for D (5 bases). Germline lookup yields CDR1 MGHRA and CDR2 YSYEKL. The CDR3 runs to 13 residues. V lost 5 bases and J 3 bases, leaving 11 bases between the germline ends. In DNA, the CDR3 is TGCGCCAGCAGCTCGCGTACAGGCTACGAGCAGTACTTC. Translation gives CASSSRTGYEQYF.

The V call is TRBV27, the J call TRBJ2-7; no firm D call. Trimming shortened V by 6 bases and J by 7 bases, and 16 bases separated the two germline ends. CDR1 and CDR2 (germline): MNHEY, SMNVEV (reference sequence). This CDR3 is built from 13 residues. The CDR3 nucleotides read TGTGCCAGCAGGACCAACACGCGGTGGGAGCAGTACTTC. Its translation is CASRTNTRWEQYF.

The genes are TRBV7-9 and TRBJ1-1; D is uncertain. Trimming shortened V by 5 bases and J by 6 bases, and 10 bases separated the two germline ends. The CDR3 consists of 12 residues. Germline values: CDR1 SEHNR, CDR2 FQNEAQ (reference sequence). The CDR3 here is CASSARRAEAFF. The CDR3 nucleotides are TGTGCCAGCAGCGCGCGGAGGGCTGAAGCTTTCTTT.

Only one count was recorded for this clone. V gene TRBV19 combines with J gene TRBJ2-7; possible D gene TRBD1, 6 bases. This CDR3 contains 14 residues. Germline values: CDR1 LNHDA, CDR2 SQIVND (reference sequence). Trimming took off 3 bases at V and 4 bases at J, with 13 bases between the two ends. CDR3 loop: CASSMYGDKYEQYF. The CDR3 region has the DNA TGTGCCAGTAGTATGTATGGGGACAAATACGAGCAGTACTTC. The whole variable domain, filled in from reference TRBV19 and TRBJ2-7, reads DGGITQSPKYLFRKEGQNVTLSCEQNLNHDAMYWYRQDPGQGLRLIYYSQIVNDFQKGDIAEGYSVSREKKESFPLTVTSAQKNPTAFYLCASSMYGDKYEQYFGPGTRLTVT.

CDR3 residues: CASTGTVGYEQYF. The CDR3 DNA reads as TGTGCCAGTACCGGGACAGTCGGCTACGAGCAGTACTTC. V usage is TRBV19 and J usage is TRBJ2-7; 7 bases line up with TRBD1. The CDR3 has 13 amino acids. CDR1 LNHDA and CDR2 SQIVND come from the germline V gene (reference sequence). J was trimmed by 3 bases and V by 7 bases; bases with no gene match: 6.

This clone showed up just once. The chain carries TRBV29-1 and TRBJ2-7, with TRBD2 matching over 11 bases. V was clipped by 2 bases and J by 2 bases; unmatched bases: 2. The germline CDR1 and CDR2 sequences are SQVTM and ANQGSEA. The CDR3 runs to 14 residues. The CDR3, as DNA: TGCAGCGTTGAACCACTAGCGGGGGCCTACGAGCAGTACTTC. Translation gives CSVEPLAGAYEQYF.

J is TRBJ1-2 and V is TRBV27; 10 nucleotides agree with TRBD1. With 5 bases clipped from V and 5 bases from J, the junction kept 14 bases outside the gene matches. The CDR3 is 17 residues long. In germline, CDR1 is MNHEY, CDR2 SMNVEV (reference sequence). The CDR3 DNA is TGTGCCAGCAGTACAGACAGGGGGCTAACGAATATATATGGCTACACCTTC. It codes for CASSTDRGLTNIYGYTF.

The chain carries TRBV28 and TRBJ2-4; TRBD2 matches 8 bases. The CDR3 consists of 17 residues. V gave up 5 bases and J gave up 4 bases; unmatched junction bases: 13. CDR1 and CDR2 (germline): MDHEN, SYDVKM. CDR3 coding DNA: TGTGCCAGCAGTATCCTGTACGCGGGAGGACAAAAAAACATTCAGTACTTC. It yields the protein CASSILYAGGQKNIQYF.

This clone was recorded once. The rearrangement joins TRBV11-3 to TRBJ2-3, with TRBD2 matching over 8 bases. J gave up 3 bases and V 1 base, and 3 bases lay outside the gene matches. CDR3 size: 15 residues. The germline gives CDR1 SGHNT, CDR2 YENEEA. CDR3 bases: TGTGCCAGCAGCTTAGCCGGACTAGCAACAGATACGCAGTATTTT. It yields the protein CASSLAGLATDTQYF. Filled out from reference TRBV11-3 and TRBJ2-3, the complete variable domain reads EAGVVQSPRYKIIEKKQPVAFWCNPISGHNTLYWYLQNLGQGPELLIRYENEEAVDDSQLPKDRFSAERLKGVDSTLKIQPAELGDSAVYLCASSLAGLATDTQYFGPGTRLTVL.

V is TRBV6-5 and J is TRBJ2-7; tentatively, D is TRBD1 (7 bases). Germline loops: CDR1 MNHEY, CDR2 SVGAGI. The CDR3 is 15 residues long. Trimming stripped 3 bases from V and 2 bases from J, with 14 bases between. The CDR3 sequence is CASSYNQGGAYEQYF. The CDR3 bases are TGTGCCAGCAGTTATAATCAGGGGGGCGCCTACGAGCAGTACTTC.

The CDR3 DNA is TGTGCCAGCAGGTTCGACACGATAAGCACAGATACGCAGTATTTT. It translates to CASRFDTISTDTQYF. The chain is built from TRBV5-4 and TRBJ2-3; D call uncertain. The CDR3 runs 15 residues. V lost 5 bases to trimming and J lost 0 bases, with 13 bases between them. Looked up from germline, CDR1 is SGHNT and CDR2 is YYREEE (reference sequence).